This TCR beta chain was identified during a study of technical replicates of blood from a few donors. This clone was found a few times. Using immunoSEQ multiplex PCR, the repertoire was profiled, and TCRdb retains in-frame clones only, with some absent. The sample consists of 50,000 to 70,000 clones, approximately 90% of them appearing once. This CDR3 spans 14 amino acids. The germline V gene has CDR1 SEHNR and CDR2 FQNEAQ (reference sequence). V dropped 5 bases and J dropped 4 bases, with 14 bases sitting between them. This sequence originates from a human donor in good health. Some clones in this sample may be carry-over from other donors' samples. This rearrangement joins TRBV7-9 to TRBJ1-1; TRBD1 is a possible D gene (5 bases). Sample: PBMCs. The CDR3 DNA reads as TGTGCCAGCAGCCGACTTCGACAGCGCACTGAAGCTTTCTTT. It is translated as CASSRLRQRTEAFF.